One and the same sample provided the 20 T cell receptor beta chains below, sequenced in a study of tumor-infiltrating lymphocytes in primary liver carcinoma. A constant-region primer primed TCR beta cDNA synthesis from 450 to 550 ng of total RNA. Libraries for TCR beta were built through three nested multiplex PCR rounds, which together made up a slightly modified ARM-PCR procedure. TRBV1-TRBV30 forward and Cbeta reverse primers drove the first two roughly 10-cycle rounds. Each CDR3 protein gets one entry after TCRdb re-called the multiplex PCR reads with MiXCR. The sample records 20,000 to 25,000 distinct CDR3 sequences, over 75% being singletons. Co-extracted RNA and DNA came from approximately 20-30 mg of unsorted bulk tissue. Sequencing was performed on liver tumor tissue from sampling region 2. This sample's subset: tumor region T2, inferior pole. All receptors derive from a woman aged 25 to 39 with primary liver carcinoma and hepatitis B virus infection.

Points on this clonotype: Germline and junction disagree at one end, which may indicate a read error. The rearrangement uses TRBV4-3 and TRBJ2-3; perhaps TRBD2 as D (6 bases). CDR1 is LGHNA and CDR2 is YSLEER in the germline V gene. The CDR3 has 17 residues. CDR3 sequence reads: CVSSRRIGDPPSGRQYF. CDR3 in DNA: TGCGTCAGCAGCCGCCGCATAGGGGACCCGCCCTCGGGGAGGCAATATTTT.

Comments on this clonotype: The conserved final phenylalanine or tryptophan is absent from the CDR3, which likely points to a read error. The DNA is left out, because the CDR3 cannot be placed on it with certainty; the CDR3 is given as TCRdb lists it. The chain has TRBV12-3 or TRBV12-4 and TRBJ2-3. The CDR3 totals 13 residues, both ends included. The CDR3 sequence is CVSSYQYTDTKYS.

As concerns this clonotype: A read error may account for a junction end that differs from germline. This chain connects TRBV9 to TRBJ1-1; the D is unclear. CDR1 SGDLS and CDR2 YYNGEE come from the germline V gene. This CDR3 comprises 14 residues. As DNA, the CDR3 is TGTGCCAACAGCGTAACCCACTCGGGCACTGAAGCTTTCTTT. Translation gives CANSVTHSGTEAFF. Based on the CDR3 plus reference TRBV9 and TRBJ1-1, the full variable domain is DSGVTQTPKHLITATGQRVTLRCSPRSGDLSVYWYQQSLDQGLQFLIQYYNGEERAKGNILERFSAQQFPDLHSELNLSSLELGDSALYFCANSVTHSGTEAFFGQGTRLTVV.

Concerning this clonotype: One base away lies a much larger clone, so this may be a sequencing read error. The chain recombines TRBV11-3 with TRBJ2-1, with D possibly matching TRBD2 (5 bases). Germline CDR1 is SGHNT and CDR2 is YENEEA. Trimming took off 0 bases at V and 5 bases at J, with 11 bases between the two ends. The CDR3 covers 15 residues. This CDR3 is CASSLEPTMNNEQFF. CDR3 DNA sequence: TGTGCCAGCAGCTTAGAACCGACTATGAACAATGAGCAGTTCTTC.

On this clonotype itself: Germline is not matched at one junction end, which may reflect a read error. The rearrangement uses TRBV11-2 and TRBJ1-2; D is uncertain. Germline V gene sequence: CDR1 SGHAT, CDR2 FQNNGV. CDR3 length: 16 residues. Written as DNA, the CDR3 is TGTGCCAGCAGCCTACGAGGCGGGGATTGGACCTATGGCCACACCTTC. Its translation: CASSLRGGDWTYGHTF.

A few counts support this clonotype. The chain employs TRBV6-5 and TRBJ2-6; TRBD2 might be the D (5 bases). Germline V gives CDR1 MNHEY, CDR2 SVGAGI. The CDR3 consists of 18 residues. V was clipped by 10 bases and J by 0 bases, with 22 bases between them. CDR3 sequence: CAIKTYRGRVSGANVLTF. As DNA, the CDR3 is TGTGCCATCAAGACATACAGAGGGCGCGTCTCTGGGGCCAACGTCCTGACTTTC.

As concerns this clonotype: The missing conserved phenylalanine or tryptophan at the end of this CDR3 makes a read error likely. Because the CDR3's place on the DNA is in doubt, the DNA is left out and the CDR3 is given as listed by TCRdb. This chain joins TRBV11-2 and TRBJ1-2; the tabulated D call, TRBD1, remains unverified against the DNA. The CDR3 has 16 amino acids, counting both end residues. Germline CDR1 and CDR2: SGHAT and FQNNGV. The CDR3 sequence: CASSPRGGDWSYGRIL.

On this clonotype: Since the CDR3 does not end with the conserved phenylalanine or tryptophan, this likely comes from a read error. This rearrangement joins TRBV6-2 or TRBV6-3 to TRBJ1-2; unclear D gene. Germline values: CDR1 MNHEY, CDR2 SVGEGT. V was clipped by 2 bases and J by 8 bases, with 9 bases between them. The CDR3 is 12 residues long. The CDR3 protein is CASSYLREGYTI. In DNA form, the CDR3 reads TGTGCCAGCAGTTACCTCCGAGAAGGCTACACCATC.

Here the CDR3 reads CASSEALPCGAANTGELFF. The CDR3 nucleotides are TGTGCCAGCAGTGAAGCCCTTCCCTGTGGCGCCGCGAACACCGGGGAGCTGTTTTTT. The chain has TRBV6-1 and TRBJ2-2; D gene uncertain. The CDR3 runs to 19 residues. The V end was cut by 0 bases, the J end by 0 bases, with 17 bases between. CDR1 is MNHNS, CDR2 SASEGT, per germline.

On this clonotype itself: The final CDR3 position lacks the conserved phenylalanine or tryptophan, pointing to a likely read error. The rearrangement links TRBV6-5 to TRBJ2-2; D ambiguous. The CDR3 is 15 residues long. The germline gives CDR1 MNHEY, CDR2 SVGAGI. Trimming left V 5 bases short and J 4 bases short, with 14 bases between. CDR3 in amino acids: CASSPRTGFTGELFY. The CDR3 region has the DNA TGTGCCAGCAGTCCGCGAACTGGGTTCACCGGGGAGCTGTTTTAT.

Turning to this clonotype: An end of the junction does not agree with germline; a read error may underlie this. The rearrangement joins TRBV4-1 to TRBJ2-2, with a tentative D call TRBD1 (6 bases). Germline V gene data show CDR1 as MGHRA and CDR2 as YSYEKL. The CDR3 has 15 amino acids. CDR3 sequence reads: CASSQGPGATGELSF. For the CDR3, the DNA is TGCGCCAGTAGCCAAGGTCCAGGGGCGACCGGAGAGCTGTCTTTT.

This clonotype was found once. V gene TRBV11-2 combines with J gene TRBJ2-1; the D is unclear. There are 14 residues in the CDR3. Germline V gene data show CDR1 as SGHAT and CDR2 as FQNNGV. V lost 6 bases and J lost 9, with 18 bases in between. For the CDR3, the DNA is TGTGCCAGCAGGCTCTTAGTGGGAAAGCGTGAGCAGTTCTTC. Its protein product is CASRLLVGKREQFF.

With regard to this clonotype: Here the CDR3 omits its conserved ending phenylalanine or tryptophan, so a read error is the likely source. This chain joins TRBV12-3 or TRBV12-4 and TRBJ1-1; D unresolved. This CDR3 is built from 14 residues. The germline V and J ends were trimmed by 2 bases and 7 bases, with 14 bases remaining between them. CDR3 residues: CASSLQTSGDEAFY. The CDR3 coding sequence is TGTGCCAGCAGTTTACAGACCTCAGGAGATGAAGCTTTCTAT.

Points on this clonotype: The junction shows a germline mismatch at one end, possibly a read error. The rearrangement uses TRBV6-2 or TRBV6-3 and TRBJ1-5, with D possibly TRBD1 on 6 matching bases. The CDR3 is 13 amino acids. The germline gives CDR1 MNHEY, CDR2 SVGEGT. DNA for the CDR3: TGCGTTAGCGGCTACAGGGGCAATCAGCCCCAGCATTTT. Amino acid sequence: CVSGYRGNQPQHF.

About this clonotype: This CDR3 fails to terminate in the conserved phenylalanine or tryptophan, so it likely reflects a read error. The chain recombines TRBV12-3 or TRBV12-4 with TRBJ2-1; 9 bases line up with TRBD2. The CDR3 consists of 15 residues. V lost 6 bases to trimming and J lost 9 bases; unmatched junction nucleotides: 12. Here the CDR3 reads CASSLSRTSVLEQFI. In DNA form, the CDR3 reads TGTGCCAGCAGCCTGTCCAGGACTAGCGTACTTGAGCAGTTCATC.

The chain uses TRBV28 and TRBJ2-6, with D tentatively TRBD2 (6 bases). The V and J ends lost 8 bases and 0 bases respectively, with 14 bases between them. The CDR3 runs to 16 residues. Germline loops: CDR1 MDHEN, CDR2 SYDVKM. Here the CDR3 reads CASGRDEISGANVLTF. In DNA, the CDR3 is TGTGCCAGCGGGCGGGATGAAATCTCTGGGGCCAACGTCCTGACTTTC.

Comments on this clonotype: Sequence at one end of the junction differs from germline and may be a read error. The J gene is TRBJ2-3, the V gene TRBV7-9; D might be TRBD2 (6 bases). This CDR3 region has 16 residues. Germline V CDR1 and CDR2: SEHNR, FQNEAQ (reference sequence). CDR3 nucleotide sequence: TGTGCCAGCAGCTTGTACGGGACTTCTAGCACCGATACGCAATATTTT. Translated: CASSLYGTSSTDTQYF.

Comments on this clonotype: A read error is likely, as this CDR3 ends without the conserved phenylalanine or tryptophan. The chain recombines TRBV11-1 with TRBJ2-7; D uncertain. The CDR3 loop spans 14 amino acids. Germline V gives CDR1 SGHAT, CDR2 FQDESV (reference sequence). Trimming removed 1 base from V and 1 base from J, with 8 bases in between. The CDR3: CASSLDQSSYEQYL. The CDR3 DNA reads TGTGCCAGCAGCTTAGACCAGTCTTCCTACGAGCAGTACCTC.

Worth noting for this clonotype: One junction end disagrees with the germline gene, perhaps due to a read error. The rearrangement links TRBV11-2 to TRBJ1-4; tentatively, D is TRBD1 (5 bases). The CDR3 covers 12 residues. Germline assignment: CDR1 SGHAT and CDR2 FQNNGV. CDR3 DNA: TGTGCCAGCAGCCAATGGGGGGGAAAACTGTTTTTC. Amino acid sequence: CASSQWGGKLFF.

Turning to this clonotype: The junction differs from germline at one of its ends, possibly a read error. V usage is TRBV11-3 and J usage is TRBJ2-7, with D perhaps TRBD1 or TRBD2 (5 bases each). Germline CDR1 reads SGHNT; CDR2 reads YENEEA. This CDR3 is built from 15 residues. In nucleotides, the CDR3 is TGTGCCAGCAGCTTAGACCGGGACCTCTCCTGGGAGCAGAACTTC. Encoded protein: CASSLDRDLSWEQNF.